The next 16 T cell receptor beta chains were all read from a single sample in a study of cytomegalovirus exposure and HLA in healthy donors. The method was immunoSEQ multiplex PCR; TCRdb's version includes in-frame clones alone and lacks a portion of them. The table lists 65,000 to 75,000 clones, 96% of them singletons. Sequenced: PBMCs. The receptor source for this set is a woman under 30 in good health and CMV-seropositive.

CDR3 nucleotide sequence: TGTGCCAGCAGCCAAACTAGCGGGACTACAGATACGCAGTATTTT. Protein product: CASSQTSGTTDTQYF. The chain has TRBV11-3 and TRBJ2-3, with TRBD2 matching 10 bases. Germline V CDR1 and CDR2: SGHNT, YENEEA. The CDR3 runs 15 residues. V trimming: 5 bases; J trimming: 3 bases; junction bases outside the gene matches: 5.

This sequence joins TRBV27 and TRBJ1-1; 9 positions agree with TRBD1. Germline-derived CDR1 and CDR2 are MNHEY and SMNVEV (reference sequence). CDR3 length equals 15 residues. Trimming took 3 bases from V and 1 from J; bases not matched to a gene: 3. The CDR3 sequence: CASSFGDRENTEAFF. Written as DNA, the CDR3 is TGTGCCAGCAGTTTTGGGGACAGGGAGAACACTGAAGCTTTCTTT.

This chain connects TRBV11-2 to TRBJ2-7; D remains unclear. Trimming removed 4 bases from V and 7 bases from J, with 11 bases in between. This CDR3 region has 12 residues. From germline, CDR1 is SGHAT and CDR2 FQNNGV. CDR3 DNA: TGTGCCAGCAGCTCGTCGGTCAAGGAGCAGTACTTC. Residues: CASSSSVKEQYF.

The rearrangement joins TRBV30 to TRBJ2-1; 10 bases fit TRBD2. The trim removed 1 base at V and 8 bases at J, leaving 11 bases unmatched. This CDR3 comprises 16 residues. Germline values: CDR1 GTSNPN, CDR2 SVGIG (reference sequence). CDR3 protein: CAWSGPGTSDWDEQFF. The CDR3 bases are TGTGCCTGGAGTGGACCCGGGACTAGCGATTGGGATGAGCAGTTCTTC. Looking up the rest from reference TRBV30 and TRBJ2-1 gives the full variable domain: SQTIHQWPATLVQPVGSPLSLECTVEGTSNPNLYWYRQAAGRGLQLLFYSVGIGQISSEVPQNLSASRPQDRQFILSSKKLLLSDSGFYLCAWSGPGTSDWDEQFFGPGTRLTVL.

The chain employs TRBV29-1 and TRBJ2-4, with TRBD1 as a possible D gene (5 bases). Germline-derived CDR1 and CDR2 are SQVTM and ANQGSEA. This CDR3 has 14 residues. Trimming pared 0 bases from V and 6 bases from J, leaving 12 bases between. CDR3 in amino acids: CSVEEGLYGNIQYF. The CDR3 nucleotides are TGCAGCGTTGAAGAGGGGCTTTATGGAAACATTCAGTACTTC.

This chain links TRBV19 with TRBJ2-2, with 10 bases identical to TRBD2. CDR3 length: 17 residues. V dropped 4 bases and J dropped 2; count of bases not matched to a gene: 7. CDR1 LNHDA and CDR2 SQIVND come from the germline V gene (reference sequence). CDR3 amino acids: CASSTLAGIFNTGELFF. Here the CDR3 DNA reads TGTGCCAGTAGTACACTAGCGGGAATCTTTAACACCGGGGAGCTGTTTTTT.

This chain connects TRBV28 to TRBJ2-5; TRBD2 might be the D (6 bases). The CDR3 runs 14 residues. Germline V lookup: CDR1 MDHEN, CDR2 SYDVKM. V lost 6 bases and J 5 bases, leaving 16 bases between the germline ends. DNA for the CDR3: TGTGCCAGCAGGACCGGGGGAGTGGTGGAGACCCAGTACTTC. Encoded protein: CASRTGGVVETQYF.

This chain links TRBV4-2 with TRBJ2-4; unclear D gene. Germline CDR1 reads LGHNA; CDR2 reads YNFKEQ. This CDR3 comprises 14 residues. V lost 1 base and J 4 bases, leaving 8 bases between the germline ends. The CDR3 DNA is TGTGCCAGCAGCCAAGGTGCGGATAAAAACATTCAGTACTTC. Encoded protein: CASSQGADKNIQYF.

The chain has TRBV19 and TRBJ2-1, with a possible D match to TRBD2 (7 bases). Germline CDR1 reads LNHDA; CDR2 reads SQIVND (reference sequence). With 7 bases removed from V and 3 bases from J, the gap between germline ends came to 22 bases. The CDR3 length is 17 residues. CDR3 nucleotides: TGTGCCAGTACTCCTAAGGGGGGGCTAGCCAGCTACAATGAGCAGTTCTTC. Its protein is CASTPKGGLASYNEQFF.

This chain joins TRBV2 and TRBJ2-3, with 8 bases fitting TRBD2. The germline V gene encodes CDR1 SNHLY and CDR2 FYNNEI. J gave up 6 bases and V 7 bases, and 9 bases lay outside the gene matches. This CDR3 is built from 14 residues. The CDR3 nucleotides read TGTGCCAGCAATCGGGAAGCGGGAGCGGATACGCAGTATTTT. The encoded protein is CASNREAGADTQYF.

The chain links TRBV6-1 to TRBJ2-7; D is unclear. CDR1 and CDR2 from the germline V gene are MNHNS and SASEGT. CDR3 length: 13 amino acids. Trimming removed 2 bases at V and 4 bases at J, with 9 bases between. The CDR3 bases are TGTGCCAGCAGTGAAAGCCCTCGATACGAGCAGTACTTC. Protein product: CASSESPRYEQYF.

This chain links TRBV5-1 with TRBJ2-1; tentatively, D is TRBD2 (5 bases). CDR1 is SGHRS and CDR2 is YFSETQ in the germline V gene. The V and J ends lost 4 bases and 8 bases respectively, with 22 bases between them. The CDR3 extends over 16 amino acids. In nucleotides, the CDR3 is TGCGCCAGCAGCCGGCCGAGGCCGGAGGTTATTGATGAGCAGTTCTTC. Protein product: CASSRPRPEVIDEQFF.

The CDR3 region has the DNA TGTGCCAGCAGCTTAGGGTTTGGGGCCGGGAGTGGTTACGAGCAGTACTTC. It translates to CASSLGFGAGSGYEQYF. This sequence joins TRBV7-2 and TRBJ2-7, with D possibly being TRBD2 (6 bases). Trimming took 1 base from V and 4 from J, leaving 20 bases between them. CDR3 length equals 17 residues. Germline CDR1 is SGHTA and CDR2 is FQGNSA. Full variable domain (rest looked up from reference TRBV7-2 and TRBJ2-7): GAGVSQSPSNKVTEKGKDVELRCDPISGHTALYWYRQSLGQGLEFLIYFQGNSAPDKSGLPSDRFSAERTGGSVSTLTIQRTQQEDSAVYLCASSLGFGAGSGYEQYFGPGTRLTVT.

The gene calls are TRBV27 and TRBJ2-1; TRBD1 matches 8 bases. The CDR3 totals 13 residues. Germline loops: CDR1 MNHEY, CDR2 SMNVEV (reference sequence). Losses at the gene ends were 6 bases for V and 7 bases for J; bases not matched to a gene: 5. The CDR3: CASRDRERNEQFF. CDR3 coding DNA: TGTGCCAGCAGGGACAGGGAACGAAATGAGCAGTTCTTC.

The genes are TRBV5-6 and TRBJ2-2, with D tentatively TRBD1 (6 bases). The germline gives CDR1 SGHDT, CDR2 YYEEEE. This CDR3 has 13 residues. The ends were cut back, 2 bases at V and 6 bases at J, with 8 bases in the middle. CDR3 nucleotides: TGTGCCAGCAGCTTTACAGGGTCCGGGGAGCTGTTTTTT. Amino acid sequence: CASSFTGSGELFF.

This clone was counted a single time. This chain uses TRBV7-8 with TRBJ1-2; the match to TRBD1 covers 7 bases. From germline, CDR1 is SGHVS and CDR2 FQNEAQ. V gave up 0 bases and J gave up 0 bases; unmatched junction bases: 10. The CDR3 runs 18 residues. The CDR3 is CASSLAPRGGDSNYGYTF. The CDR3 DNA sequence: TGTGCCAGCAGCTTAGCGCCTAGAGGGGGCGACTCTAACTATGGCTACACCTTC.